These 14 T cell receptor beta chains were all obtained from the same sample, sequenced in a study of T-cell reconstitution after alpha-beta-depleted transplantation in children. Library preparation (for TCRbeta) was performed with unique molecular identifiers. TCRdb re-called the PCR reads with MiXCR, one entry per CDR3 protein. The sample comprises some 460,000 distinct CDR3 sequences, 15% to 20% of which are singletons, and around 28% rests with the top ten. The sample was PBMCs, mostly from graft donor cells, taken 360 days after TCRalphabeta/CD19-depleted stem cell transplant. The receptors come from a boy in the first two years of life who had a stem cell transplant for Wiskott-Aldrich syndrome, so the T cells may come from the graft donor.

This clonotype was observed a few times. The V call is TRBV20-1, the J call TRBJ2-3, with 10 bases that match TRBD2. The germline V gene has CDR1 DFQATT and CDR2 SNEGSKA (reference sequence). This CDR3 has 14 residues. V was pared by 4 bases and J by 1 base, with 2 bases of the junction left unmatched. CDR3 protein: CSATLAGGTDTQYF. The DNA of the CDR3 is TGCAGTGCTACTCTAGCGGGGGGCACAGATACGCAGTATTTT.

The CDR3 spells CATSDPDLGGRGELFF. The DNA for the CDR3 is TGTGCCACCAGTGATCCCGATCTGGGGGGCCGGGGGGAGCTGTTTTTT. The rearrangement links TRBV24-1 to TRBJ2-2; D may correspond to TRBD1 or TRBD2 (6 bases each). The CDR3 extends over 16 amino acids. V was trimmed by 3 bases and J by 8 bases, leaving 18 bases between them. The germline CDR1 and CDR2 sequences are KGHDR and SFDVKD.

This clonotype was recorded a few times. The chain has TRBV10-3 and TRBJ2-5, with D uncertain. CDR3 size: 12 residues. The germline gives CDR1 ENHRY, CDR2 SYGVKD. Trimming cost V 8 bases and J 1 base, with 8 bases left between them. The DNA of the CDR3 is TGTGCCATCCGACAACCCCAAGAGACCCAGTACTTC. It codes for CAIRQPQETQYF.

The CDR3 protein is CASSLPGPQHF. The CDR3 nucleotides are TGTGCCAGCAGTTTACCGGGGCCCCAGCATTTT. The chain links TRBV12-3 or TRBV12-4 to TRBJ1-5; D is ambiguous. The CDR3 has 11 amino acids. Trimming took off 2 bases at V and 9 bases at J, with 5 bases between the two ends.

This chain joins TRBV20-1 and TRBJ2-1, with 11 bases matching TRBD2. The CDR3 loop spans 17 amino acids. The V segment lost 2 bases and the J segment 9 bases; nucleotides outside the gene matches: 15. Germline-derived CDR1 and CDR2 are DFQATT and SNEGSKA (reference sequence). CDR3 residues: CSARPTRLAGGRGEQFF. In DNA, the CDR3 is TGCAGTGCTAGACCAACCCGATTAGCGGGGGGGCGGGGTGAGCAGTTCTTC.

This clonotype was picked up many times. The rearrangement links TRBV12-3 or TRBV12-4 to TRBJ2-5; D is perhaps TRBD1 (6 bases). This CDR3 is 15 amino acids long. V shed 7 bases and J shed 1 base, with 16 bases lying between them. This chain's CDR3 is CASTDRYQPQETQYF. CDR3 coding DNA: TGTGCCAGCACCGACAGGTACCAACCCCAAGAGACCCAGTACTTC.

Points on this clonotype: At one of its ends the junction is not consistent with the germline gene, which may arise from a read error. V gene TRBV5-1 combines with J gene TRBJ1-1; D call uncertain. The CDR3 runs 15 residues. CDR1 is SGHRS, CDR2 YFSETQ, per germline. In nucleotides, the CDR3 is TGCGCCAGCAGCTTGGATTTGGGGTCTAACACTGAAGTTTTCTTT. As protein: CASSLDLGSNTEVFF.

V and J are TRBV6-1 and TRBJ1-3; TRBD1 is a possible D gene (5 bases). Trimming removed 4 bases at V and 0 bases at J, with 10 bases between. The CDR3 extends over 15 amino acids. Looked up from germline, CDR1 is MNHNS and CDR2 is SASEGT. In DNA form, the CDR3 reads TGTGCCAGCAGTGGAACAGGCTACTCTGGAAACACCATATATTTT. Its translation is CASSGTGYSGNTIYF.

In its sample, this clonotype was seen a few times. The chain couples TRBV20-1 to TRBJ2-3; 8 bases line up with TRBD2. The junction had 5 bases not matched to a gene; V was cut back by 6 bases and J by 3 bases. The CDR3 sequence is 13 residues long. CDR1 and CDR2 (germline): DFQATT, SNEGSKA (reference sequence). The CDR3 spells CSAPGLGTDTQYF. The CDR3, as DNA: TGCAGTGCGCCGGGACTAGGAACAGATACGCAGTATTTT.

The table lists this clonotype with many counts. The chain has TRBV7-2 and TRBJ2-3; the D gene is possibly TRBD1 (5 bases). The V gene lost 3 bases and the J gene lost 4 bases, with 5 bases spanning the gap. The V gene's germline CDR1 is SGHTA and CDR2 FQGNSA. This CDR3 comprises 12 residues. CDR3 in amino acids: CASSFRADTQYF. CDR3 DNA: TGTGCCAGCAGCTTCAGGGCAGATACGCAGTATTTT.

This clonotype has more than one count but fewer than ten. The rearrangement uses TRBV6-1 and TRBJ2-1, with a weak D call TRBD2 (6 bases). The CDR3 covers 14 residues. Deletions cut 10 bases from V and 6 bases from J, with 19 bases between. The germline V gene has CDR1 MNHNS and CDR2 SASEGT. CDR3 sequence reads: CATATSQELNEQFF. Here the CDR3 DNA reads TGTGCCACCGCGACTAGTCAGGAACTCAATGAGCAGTTCTTC.

J is TRBJ1-1 and V is TRBV20-1; D is undetermined. The CDR3 has 13 residues. CDR1 DFQATT and CDR2 SNEGSKA come from the germline V gene (reference sequence). V lost 3 bases and J lost 1, with 9 bases in between. CDR3 loop: CSASPTTNTEAFF. DNA of the CDR3: TGCAGTGCTAGCCCGACAACGAACACTGAAGCTTTCTTT.

J is TRBJ2-1 and V is TRBV2; D may be TRBD1 or TRBD2 (5 bases each). The CDR3 length is 12 residues. The V end was cut by 8 bases, the J end by 13 bases, with 18 bases between. CDR1 and CDR2 (germline): SNHLY, FYNNEI. Here the CDR3 reads CASLREGRPQFF. DNA of the CDR3: TGTGCCAGCCTGAGAGAGGGGAGACCTCAGTTCTTC.

This clonotype was seen repeatedly, ten times or more. This chain links TRBV6-5 with TRBJ2-4, with D maybe TRBD2 (6 bases). Germline V gene data show CDR1 as MNHEY and CDR2 as SVGAGI. The V gene lost 2 bases and the J gene lost 3 bases, with 17 bases spanning the gap. The CDR3 totals 17 residues. CDR3 coding DNA: TGTGCCAGCAGTTACGGGAAACTAGCAAGGGACAAAAACATTCAGTACTTC. Its translation: CASSYGKLARDKNIQYF.